A single TCR beta chain is shown here with its context. In the source study's methods: Amplified reference gene primers provided the basis for estimating nucleated cell counts. TCRdb's copy holds only in-frame clones and misses some; the assay was immunoSEQ multiplex PCR. V and J calls and clone size are those listed in that table; D and trimming were worked out from the DNA. The sample includes under 150,000 clones, roughly 79% of them seen just once. These data are taken from a study of blood T cell repertoires in COVID-19. At the level of the study: Sites in the United States, Italy and Spain provided acute and convalescent COVID-19 samples. T cells, B-cell-depleted T cells, or PBMCs supplied cDNA or gDNA.

Source material: peripheral blood. The TCR comes from a human donor in a cohort sampled during active COVID-19.

The CDR3 DNA reads TGTGCCAGCAGCTTCGGACACAGCTCCTACGAGCAGTACTTC. Its protein is CASSFGHSSYEQYF. The chain uses TRBV7-9 and TRBJ2-7; D might be TRBD1 (5 bases). The CDR3 contains 14 residues. The germline gives CDR1 SEHNR, CDR2 FQNEAQ (reference sequence). Trimming cost V 3 bases and J 0 bases, with 9 bases left between them.